What follows is one TCR beta chain and its context. These data come from a study of somatic mutations in cytotoxic T cells in rheumatoid arthritis. Assay used: immunoSEQ multiplex PCR; TCRdb lists only in-frame clones, some missing. The sample yields around 18,000 clones, 70% to 90% seen once. The source is an adult with rheumatoid arthritis. The source material was CD8+ T cells sorted from blood.

The CDR3 reads CASSFGLADSYNEQFF. The CDR3 nucleotides read TGTGCCAGCAGCTTCGGACTAGCGGACTCCTACAATGAGCAGTTCTTC. The chain carries TRBV7-6 and TRBJ2-1; 10 bases are a match to TRBD2. V shed 3 bases, J shed 0 bases, and the junction held 2 bases outside the gene matches. CDR3 length: 16 residues. Germline CDR1 and CDR2: SGHVS and FNYEAQ.